This TCR beta chain was sequenced during a study of OX40 agonist ivuxolimab in advanced cancers. Across the whole study: Patient treatment consisted of intravenous ivuxolimab administration every 2 weeks at 0.01 to 10 mg/kg. Males comprised around 78% of the group, whose mean age was about 60 years (range about 20 to 79). Anti-PD-1, anti-PD-L1 or anti-CTLA-4 therapy given earlier was allowed, and around 40% had some.

The protocol was immunoSEQ multiplex PCR, while the TCRdb copy is restricted to in-frame clones and leaves out a portion. This sample has fewer than 85,000 clones, with more than 70% found just once. Notes on the study in general: CD4+ and CD8+ blood T cells expanded clonally by week 6 at 0.1 to 3.0 mg/kg.

This clone was observed once. Its antigen is unidentified. CDR1 is SGHTS and CDR2 is YDEGEE in the germline V gene. Trimming at V came to 0 bases and at J to 3 bases, leaving 2 bases not matched to a gene. The CDR3 has 15 amino acids. Sample: CD4+ or CD8+ T cells sorted from blood, taken in a trial of the OX40 agonist ivuxolimab. The chain uses TRBV5-8 and TRBJ2-3; TRBD1 agrees at 9 bases. This TCR derives from an adult with an advanced solid tumor such as melanoma, head and neck, liver or kidney cancer. CDR3 nucleotides: TGTGCCAGCAGCTTGGTGACAGGGGGAACAGATACGCAGTATTTT. It encodes CASSLVTGGTDTQYF.